Included here is one TCR beta chain sequence, with context. Its specificity is not known. The record originates from a study of blood T cells in healthy people across ages. Overall study findings and caveats: When one million T cells were used, diversity estimates were thought to be underestimates. A conclusive naive versus antigen-experienced comparison was prevented by the unsorted PBMCs. Age brought a roughly linear fall in TCR beta diversity measured per million T cells.

The total RNA that was extracted per sample amounted to at least 5 micrograms. For the second PCR, which ran for 7 to 11 cycles, a sample-barcoded 5' primer and a J-beta primer mix were used. TCRdb used MiXCR to reprocess the 5' RACE reads, holding one entry per CDR3 protein. This sample has hundreds of thousands of distinct CDR3 sequences; 25% to 30% occur once, and the top ten carry 15% to 20%. Germline assignment: CDR1 MNHEY and CDR2 SVGEGT. The CDR3 is made up of 15 amino acids. V was trimmed by 7 bases and J by 6 bases, leaving 18 bases between them. This rearrangement joins TRBV6-2 or TRBV6-3 to TRBJ2-2; tentative D call: TRBD1 (6 bases). The sequencing sample was made of blood. The clonotype was recovered from a woman aged 80 or over in good health. CDR3 in DNA: TGTGCCAGCACGGCGGAGACAGGCCCCCCCGGGGAGCTGTTTTTT. Its translation: CASTAETGPPGELFF.